The 31 T cell receptor beta chains listed next were all sequenced from one sample in a study of blood T cell repertoires in COVID-19. Some clones are missing from TCRdb's copy, which holds only in-frame ones; the method was immunoSEQ multiplex PCR. The table lists tens of thousands of clones, roughly four fifths of them singletons. The sequenced sample consisted of peripheral blood. These receptors all stem from an elderly woman with acute or convalescent COVID-19.

V usage is TRBV10-2 and J usage is TRBJ2-7; 9 positions agree with TRBD1. Germline V CDR1 and CDR2: WSHSY, SAAADI. Germline trimming cut 8 bases from V and 0 bases from J; bases unmatched to any gene: 11. The CDR3 is made up of 16 amino acids. The CDR3 sequence is CASPPTGQGVSYEQYF. CDR3 sequence (DNA): TGCGCCAGCCCTCCCACGGGACAGGGTGTCTCCTACGAGCAGTACTTC.

The V call is TRBV6-4, the J call TRBJ2-7, with TRBD1 matching over 9 bases. Germline CDR1 is MRHNA and CDR2 is SNTAGT. The CDR3 length is 15 residues. V trimming: 2 bases; J trimming: 9 bases; junction bases outside the gene matches: 11. The CDR3 reads CASSDQQGASLGQYF. The CDR3 DNA reads TGTGCCAGCAGTGACCAACAGGGGGCGTCTTTGGGGCAGTACTTC.

V and J are TRBV18 and TRBJ1-4; a possible D gene is TRBD1 (5 bases). V shed 0 bases and J shed 8 bases, with 16 bases lying between them. Germline V gives CDR1 KGHSH, CDR2 LQKENI. There are 16 residues in the CDR3. The CDR3 protein is CASSPPAGGAKEKLFF. The DNA for the CDR3 is TGTGCCAGCTCACCACCTGCGGGGGGTGCCAAAGAAAAACTGTTTTTT.

The chain couples TRBV28 to TRBJ2-3; 8 positions match TRBD2. The CDR3 consists of 16 residues. With 4 bases clipped from V and 2 bases from J, the junction kept 8 bases outside the gene matches. Germline CDR1 reads MDHEN; CDR2 reads SYDVKM. The chain's CDR3 is CASSSREAGDTDTQYF. CDR3 DNA sequence: TGTGCCAGCAGTTCCCGGGAAGCGGGGGACACAGATACGCAGTATTTT. Together with reference TRBV28 and TRBJ2-3, the CDR3 gives the full variable domain: DVKVTQSSRYLVKRTGEKVFLECVQDMDHENMFWYRQDPGLGLRLIYFSYDVKMKEKGDIPEGYSVSREKKERFSLILESASTNQTSMYLCASSSREAGDTDTQYFGPGTRLTVL.

This chain joins TRBV19 and TRBJ1-2, with TRBD1 matching over 8 bases. CDR1 is LNHDA and CDR2 is SQIVND in the germline V gene (reference sequence). There are 14 residues in the CDR3. Trimming cost V 4 bases and J 6 bases; bases outside gene matches: 7. CDR3 nucleotide sequence: TGTGCCAGTAGTACAGGACAGGGAGGGCATGGCTACACCTTC. Translation gives CASSTGQGGHGYTF.

This chain joins TRBV5-4 and TRBJ2-5; TRBD2 matches 12 bases. The V gene's germline CDR1 is SGHNT and CDR2 YYREEE (reference sequence). The CDR3 is 15 residues long. The V segment lost 4 bases and the J segment 4 bases; nucleotides outside the gene matches: 5. Written as DNA, the CDR3 is TGTGCCAGCAGCCTAGCGGGAGGGCGGGGAGAGACCCAGTACTTC. Residues: CASSLAGGRGETQYF.

The J gene is TRBJ1-1, the V gene TRBV14; D possibly corresponds to TRBD1 (6 bases). Germline CDR1 and CDR2: SGHDN and FVKESK. This CDR3 contains 17 residues. The V end was cut by 0 bases, the J end by 3 bases, with 17 bases between. The CDR3 sequence: CASSQDRILQGDTEAFF. The CDR3 nucleotides are TGTGCCAGCAGCCAAGACCGGATCTTACAGGGTGACACTGAAGCTTTCTTT.

The V call is TRBV10-3, the J call TRBJ2-2, with 7 bases aligning to TRBD2. Germline lookup yields CDR1 ENHRY and CDR2 SYGVKD. V lost 8 bases, J lost 3 bases, and 6 bases stayed unmatched. The CDR3 length is 14 residues. The CDR3, as DNA: TGTGCCATCGGAGGGGCGGGGGACACCGGGGAGCTGTTTTTT. Translated, it gives CAIGGAGDTGELFF.

The chain has TRBV28 and TRBJ1-5, with 7 bases lining up with TRBD1. This CDR3 has 15 amino acids. V shed 2 bases and J 6 bases; nucleotides not matched to a gene: 7. CDR1 MDHEN and CDR2 SYDVKM come from the germline V gene. The CDR3 reads CASSLGTVGGQPQHF. The DNA of the CDR3 is TGTGCCAGCAGTTTAGGGACAGTAGGGGGTCAGCCCCAGCATTTT.

This clone was seen a handful of times. The V call is TRBV15, the J call TRBJ1-2, with 9 bases aligning to TRBD1. In germline, CDR1 is LNHNV, CDR2 YYDKDF (reference sequence). The V and J ends lost 6 bases and 3 bases, in that order; junction bases with no gene match: 29. CDR3 length: 22 amino acids. The chain's CDR3 is CATSWGGKMAQTGGREYYGYTF. The CDR3 DNA is TGTGCCACCAGTTGGGGGGGTAAAATGGCCCAAACAGGGGGCCGAGAGTACTATGGCTACACCTTC.

The chain joins TRBV5-1 to TRBJ2-5, with 9 bases matching TRBD2. The V segment lost 1 base and the J segment 1 base; nucleotides outside the gene matches: 8. This CDR3 contains 17 residues. The germline gives CDR1 SGHRS, CDR2 YFSETQ. CDR3 DNA sequence: TGCGCCAGCAGCTTGTGGTATAGCGGGGGACTCCAAGAGACCCAGTACTTC. Amino acids: CASSLWYSGGLQETQYF.

This chain uses TRBV7-9 with TRBJ2-1, with a weak D call TRBD1 (6 bases). Germline V gene sequence: CDR1 SEHNR, CDR2 FQNEAQ (reference sequence). This CDR3 comprises 16 residues. V lost 7 bases to trimming and J lost 3 bases, with 19 bases between them. The CDR3 region is CASNLIDRLYYNEQFF. CDR3 DNA sequence: TGTGCCAGCAACCTAATCGACAGGTTGTACTACAATGAGCAGTTCTTC.

This chain uses TRBV23-1 with TRBJ1-2; 11 bases line up with TRBD1. TRBV23-1 is designated an ORF whose function remains uncertain. Losses at the gene ends were 7 bases for V and 4 bases for J; bases not matched to a gene: 11. This CDR3 contains 16 residues. The CDR3 DNA sequence: TGCGCCAGCACCCAACGGACAGGGGGCGAAGGCTATGGCTACACCTTC. It specifies CASTQRTGGEGYGYTF.

This sequence joins TRBV25-1 and TRBJ1-2; 7 bases line up with TRBD1. The trim removed 6 bases at V and 4 bases at J, leaving 8 bases unmatched. CDR1 is MGHDK and CDR2 is SYGVNS in the germline V gene. The CDR3 has 14 amino acids. The CDR3 region is CASSPVGGLYGYTF. The DNA of the CDR3 is TGTGCCAGCAGCCCGGTAGGGGGCCTCTATGGCTACACCTTC.

The chain has TRBV2 and TRBJ2-7; D possibly corresponds to TRBD2 (6 bases). The V end lost 9 bases, the J end lost 4 bases, and 13 bases lay between the germline ends. Per the germline V gene, CDR1 is SNHLY and CDR2 is FYNNEI. The CDR3 consists of 12 residues. The DNA for the CDR3 is TGTGCCAGTGGGCGTGGGGGGTACGAGCAGTACTTC. Its protein product is CASGRGGYEQYF.

This sequence joins TRBV10-1 and TRBJ2-2; TRBD2 agrees at 7 bases. Germline CDR1 WNHNN, CDR2 SYGVQD (reference sequence). The CDR3 extends over 14 amino acids. J was trimmed by 4 bases and V by 7 bases; bases with no gene match: 6. CDR3 sequence reads: CASMAGGITGELFF. As DNA, the CDR3 is TGCGCCAGCATGGCCGGGGGGATCACCGGGGAGCTGTTTTTT.

This clone has a single count. V is TRBV7-9 and J is TRBJ2-3; D is ambiguous. CDR1 and CDR2 from the germline V gene are SEHNR and FQNEAQ (reference sequence). The length of the CDR3 is 15 residues. V was pared by 3 bases and J by 0 bases, with 10 bases between. In DNA form, the CDR3 reads TGTGCCAGCAGCTTCGGTCCTGCTAGCACAGATACGCAGTATTTT. It is translated as CASSFGPASTDTQYF. The full variable domain, completed using reference TRBV7-9 and TRBJ2-3, is DTGVSQNPRHKITKRGQNVTFRCDPISEHNRLYWYRQTLGQGPEFLTYFQNEAQLEKSRLLSDRFSAERPKGSFSTLEIQRTEQGDSAMYLCASSFGPASTDTQYFGPGTRLTVL.

This clone is a singleton in its sample. The chain employs TRBV27 and TRBJ1-5; 9 bases fit TRBD1. Trimming at V came to 6 bases and at J to 3 bases, leaving 9 bases not matched to a gene. Germline V gene sequence: CDR1 MNHEY, CDR2 SMNVEV (reference sequence). The CDR3 loop spans 16 amino acids. The CDR3 sequence is CASRKTGGDYNQPQHF. DNA for the CDR3: TGTGCCAGCAGAAAGACAGGGGGGGACTACAATCAGCCCCAGCATTTT.

This chain links TRBV6-5 with TRBJ1-4, with 7 bases lining up with TRBD1. The germline gives CDR1 MNHEY, CDR2 SVGAGI. The junction had 6 bases not matched to a gene; V was cut back by 8 bases and J by 3 bases. There are 14 residues in the CDR3. CDR3 sequence: CASGLGTANEKLFF. The CDR3 bases are TGTGCCAGCGGACTCGGGACAGCTAATGAAAAACTGTTTTTT.

The chain employs TRBV19 and TRBJ1-2; 7 nucleotides match TRBD1. V shed 3 bases, J shed 7 bases, and the junction held 14 bases outside the gene matches. The germline CDR1 and CDR2 sequences are LNHDA and SQIVND (reference sequence). The CDR3 runs 16 residues. The CDR3, as DNA: TGTGCCAGTAGTATCATTTCTACAGGGGATCATCGTGGCTACACCTTC. This codes for CASSIISTGDHRGYTF.

V and J are TRBV30 and TRBJ1-1; D remains unclear. Germline V gives CDR1 GTSNPN, CDR2 SVGIG (reference sequence). This CDR3 is 15 amino acids long. V was pared by 0 bases and J by 3 bases, with 14 bases between. CDR3 amino acids: CAWSVLSSYDTEAFF. Written as DNA, the CDR3 is TGTGCCTGGAGTGTACTATCGAGCTACGACACTGAAGCTTTCTTT.

The chain couples TRBV19 to TRBJ1-1, with 7 bases matching TRBD1. The CDR3 contains 14 residues. CDR1 is LNHDA, CDR2 SQIVND, per germline (reference sequence). V lost 7 bases to trimming and J lost 5 bases; unmatched junction nucleotides: 10. The CDR3: CASKDRERRTEAFF. The CDR3 nucleotides read TGTGCCAGTAAAGACAGGGAAAGGAGGACTGAAGCTTTCTTT.

The CDR3 nucleotides read TGTGCCAGCAGTGAAGCGGTCCGGGATGAGCAGTTCTTC. Translation: CASSEAVRDEQFF. This chain uses TRBV6-1 with TRBJ2-1; D not certain. Germline V gene data show CDR1 as MNHNS and CDR2 as SASEGT. The CDR3 covers 13 residues. V was trimmed by 0 bases and J by 8 bases, leaving 8 bases between them.

The chain recombines TRBV29-1 with TRBJ2-1; TRBD2 matches 9 bases. The CDR3 has 15 residues. Germline V gene lookup returns CDR1 SQVTM and CDR2 ANQGSEA. V lost 0 bases to trimming and J lost 0 bases; unmatched junction nucleotides: 0. CDR3 loop: CSVEEAGGSYNEQFF. CDR3 sequence (DNA): TGCAGCGTTGAAGAAGCGGGGGGCTCCTACAATGAGCAGTTCTTC.

V is TRBV10-2 and J is TRBJ2-7, with D maybe TRBD2 (5 bases). V was pared by 2 bases and J by 2 bases, with 19 bases between. Germline loops: CDR1 WSHSY, CDR2 SAAADI. The CDR3 extends over 17 amino acids. The CDR3 region is CASSEPTVRAAPYEQYF. CDR3 sequence (DNA): TGCGCCAGCAGTGAGCCAACCGTCCGAGCGGCACCCTACGAGCAGTACTTC.

A single count supports this clone. The CDR3 DNA follows: TGTGCCAGCAGTCCAACAGGGGAGTGGGTATACAATGAGCAGTTCTTC. As protein: CASSPTGEWVYNEQFF. The rearrangement uses TRBV27 and TRBJ2-1; 7 nucleotides line up with TRBD1. Per germline, CDR1 MNHEY and CDR2 SMNVEV (reference sequence). The ends lost 5 bases at V and 4 bases at J; junction bases unmatched: 11. The length of the CDR3 is 16 residues.

The DNA of the CDR3 is TGTGCCAGCAGCTTACGGGGGGCTATGACGACTGAAGCTTTCTTT. Translated: CASSLRGAMTTEAFF. This chain joins TRBV5-6 and TRBJ1-1; a weak D match, TRBD1 (6 bases). Trimming removed 2 bases from V and 5 bases from J, with 16 bases in between. Per germline, CDR1 SGHDT and CDR2 YYEEEE. The CDR3 totals 15 residues.

V gene TRBV7-6 combines with J gene TRBJ2-1; 9 nucleotides agree with TRBD1. Germline assignment: CDR1 SGHVS and CDR2 FNYEAQ. This CDR3 spans 15 amino acids. V lost 4 bases and J lost 8; bases outside the gene matches: 9. The DNA of the CDR3 is TGTGCCAGCAGCTACTCCGGGACAGGGATGGATGAGCAGTTCTTC. Encoded protein: CASSYSGTGMDEQFF.

This chain links TRBV6-2 or TRBV6-3 with TRBJ1-2; 7 nucleotides match TRBD1. The V and J ends lost 2 bases and 6 bases, in that order; junction bases with no gene match: 3. The CDR3 is 13 residues long. Looked up from germline, CDR1 is MNHEY and CDR2 is SVGEGT. Written as DNA, the CDR3 is TGTGCCAGCAGTTACCCAAGGGGGCATGGCTACACCTTC. Translation: CASSYPRGHGYTF.

The chain is built from TRBV27 and TRBJ2-7; TRBD2 matches 7 bases. Germline V CDR1 and CDR2: MNHEY, SMNVEV (reference sequence). The CDR3 totals 14 residues. V trimming: 3 bases; J trimming: 3 bases; junction bases outside the gene matches: 5. The CDR3 DNA follows: TGTGCCAGCAGTTTGGGGTGGGAGGGCTACGAGCAGTACTTC. Its translation is CASSLGWEGYEQYF.

V usage is TRBV5-1 and J usage is TRBJ2-3; D gene ambiguous. The CDR3 is 13 residues long. The germline V gene has CDR1 SGHRS and CDR2 YFSETQ. Trimming took off 5 bases at V and 1 base at J, with 8 bases between the two ends. The CDR3 spells CASRAFGTDTQYF. Here the CDR3 DNA reads TGCGCCAGCAGGGCCTTCGGCACAGATACGCAGTATTTT. The full variable domain, in which reference TRBV5-1 and TRBJ2-3 provide the parts outside the CDR3, is KAGVTQTPRYLIKTRGQQVTLSCSPISGHRSVSWYQQTPGQGLQFLFEYFSETQRNKGNFPGRFSGRQFSNSRSEMNVSTLELGDSALYLCASRAFGTDTQYFGPGTRLTVL.